This T cell receptor beta chain was identified in a study of vaccination and CD4 T cells after COVID-19. Remarks on this clonotype: Antigen: not known.

Sequenced with the Oncomine TCR Beta short-read assay was DNA taken from cultured CD4+ T cells. Using its own MiXCR run on the PCR reads, TCRdb lists one record per CDR3 protein. The table shows approximately 11,000 distinct CDR3 sequences, with roughly 46% occurring only once. Sample treatment: approximately 10-day PBMC culture with coronavirus spike peptide pools or control peptides (ViraFEST assay). Sequencing input: CD4+ T cells from blood, cultured in vitro. This clonotype was obtained from a human donor who had recovered from COVID-19.

The CDR3, as DNA: TGTGCCAGCAGCTTAGCAGGTGCGGAGGATACGCAGTATTTT. Translating it yields CASSLAGAEDTQYF. The chain links TRBV11-3 to TRBJ2-3; D not certain. The CDR3 consists of 14 residues. The V and J ends lost 1 base and 6 bases respectively, with 11 bases between them. Looked up from germline, CDR1 is SGHNT and CDR2 is YENEEA.